Reported below is one TCR beta chain. With V trimmed by 0 bases and J by 6 bases, 5 bases remained unmatched. This CDR3 has 15 residues. Germline CDR1 reads KGHSY; CDR2 reads FQNENV. Under the authors' procedure: The authors estimated nucleated cell counts from reference gene primer amplification. Profiling relied on immunoSEQ multiplex PCR, and the TCRdb table lists in-frame clones only, not all of them. The V and J calls and clone size were taken over from that table, and D and trimming were inferred from the DNA. The repertoire includes around 210,000 clones, less than 90% of them detected once, and about 0.81% sits in the top ten. These data originate in a study of blood T cell repertoires in COVID-19. Study overall: PBMCs, B-cell-depleted T cells, or T cells provided the cDNA or gDNA that made up the material.

Sequenced input: peripheral blood. The TCR was taken from a woman in her 70s with acute or convalescent COVID-19. The chain couples TRBV16 to TRBJ1-5, with 7 bases fitting TRBD1. The CDR3 sequence: CASSQSWQGGQPQHF. In nucleotides, the CDR3 is TGTGCCAGCAGCCAATCGTGGCAGGGGGGTCAGCCCCAGCATTTT.